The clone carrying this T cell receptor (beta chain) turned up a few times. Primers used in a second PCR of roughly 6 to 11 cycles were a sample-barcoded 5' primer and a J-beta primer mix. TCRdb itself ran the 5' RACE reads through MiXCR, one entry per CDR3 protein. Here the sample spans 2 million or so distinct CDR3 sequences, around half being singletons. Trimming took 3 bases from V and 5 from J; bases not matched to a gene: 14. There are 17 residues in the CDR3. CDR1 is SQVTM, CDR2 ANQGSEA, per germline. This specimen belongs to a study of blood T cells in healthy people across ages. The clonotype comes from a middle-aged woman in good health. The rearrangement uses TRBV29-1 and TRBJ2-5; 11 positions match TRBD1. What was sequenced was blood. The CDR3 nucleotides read TGCAGCGTTGATCCTATCGTGGACAGGGGGCGCGTGGAGACCCAGTACTTC. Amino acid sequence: CSVDPIVDRGRVETQYF.